This T cell receptor beta chain was profiled in a study of patients and donors after allogeneic stem cell transplantation. TCRdb redid the calling of the RT-PCR reads with MiXCR, one entry per CDR3 protein. The data hold about 72,000 distinct CDR3 sequences, with about 26% observed a single time. Sequencing was done on a sample of blood, either unsorted or a sorted T cell fraction (not recorded which). The source of this sequence is a human donor who was either an allogeneic HSCT recipient or a stem cell or donor lymphocyte infusion donor (not recorded which). It is not recorded whose cells these are; they may come from a transplant donor.

The DNA of the CDR3 is TGTGCCAGCAGTATCGGGACAGCCCTCAATCAGCCCCAGCATTTT. Translation: CASSIGTALNQPQHF. The chain is built from TRBV12-3 or TRBV12-4 and TRBJ1-5; 7 nucleotides line up with TRBD1. V shed 5 bases and J 3 bases; nucleotides not matched to a gene: 7. This CDR3 spans 15 amino acids.